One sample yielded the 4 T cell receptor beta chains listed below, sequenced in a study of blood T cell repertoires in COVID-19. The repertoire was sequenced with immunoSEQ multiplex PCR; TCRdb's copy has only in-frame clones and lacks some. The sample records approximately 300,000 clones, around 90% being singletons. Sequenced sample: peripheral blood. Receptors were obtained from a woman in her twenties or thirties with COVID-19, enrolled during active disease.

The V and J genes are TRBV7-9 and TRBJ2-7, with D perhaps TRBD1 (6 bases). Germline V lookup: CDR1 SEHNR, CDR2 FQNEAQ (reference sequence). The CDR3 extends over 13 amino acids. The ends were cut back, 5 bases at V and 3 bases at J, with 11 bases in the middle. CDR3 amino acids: CASSLDRFYEQYF. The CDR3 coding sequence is TGTGCCAGCAGCCTGGACAGATTCTACGAGCAGTACTTC. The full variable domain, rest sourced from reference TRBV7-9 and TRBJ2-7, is DTGVSQNPRHKITKRGQNVTFRCDPISEHNRLYWYRQTLGQGPEFLTYFQNEAQLEKSRLLSDRFSAERPKGSFSTLEIQRTEQGDSAMYLCASSLDRFYEQYFGPGTRLTVT.

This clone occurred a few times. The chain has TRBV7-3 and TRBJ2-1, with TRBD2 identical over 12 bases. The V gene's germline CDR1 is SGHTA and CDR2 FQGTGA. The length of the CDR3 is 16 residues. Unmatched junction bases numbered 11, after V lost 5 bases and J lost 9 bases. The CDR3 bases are TGTGCCAGCAGCCTCAGGCCGACTAGCGGGAGAGGTGAGCAGTTCTTC. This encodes CASSLRPTSGRGEQFF.

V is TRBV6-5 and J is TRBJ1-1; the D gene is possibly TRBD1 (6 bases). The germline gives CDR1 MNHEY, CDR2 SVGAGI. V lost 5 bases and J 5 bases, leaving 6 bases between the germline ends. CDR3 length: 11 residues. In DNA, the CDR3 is TGTGCCAGCAGTAGGGGGACTGAAGCTTTCTTT. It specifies CASSRGTEAFF.

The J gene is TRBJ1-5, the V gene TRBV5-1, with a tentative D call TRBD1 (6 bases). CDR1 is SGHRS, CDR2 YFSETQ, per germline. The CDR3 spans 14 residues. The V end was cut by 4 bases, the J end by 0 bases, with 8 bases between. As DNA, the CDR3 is TGCGCCAGCAGCCCGACAGGTAGCAATCAGCCCCAGCATTTT. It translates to CASSPTGSNQPQHF.